This TCR beta chain was retrieved from a study of cytomegalovirus exposure and HLA in healthy donors (dated by TCRdb to about 2017). Regarding the complete study: A later analysis indicated that the 120 validation repertoires were generated on the platform also employed for the approximately 700 repertoires of the first cohort. The aim of the study was to test whether cataloging public T cell receptors could identify signatures of past pathogen exposure. Besides the first cohort of under 700 subjects, a separate validation cohort made up of over a hundred different subjects was used. The study combined high-throughput TCR immunosequencing, statistical association of individual TCRs with disease status, and machine learning to predict cytomegalovirus infection status. What the work shows at the level of the full study, not this receptor alone: Most TCR sequences were observed very rarely across donors, whereas some public TCRs were present in many individuals. A later analysis lacked HLA typing for the validation cohort, so it scored co-occurrence in that cohort across all 120 or so repertoires. In a later analysis, TCRs clustered in the first cohort were found to also tend to co-occur in the 110 or so validation repertoires, with around 94% of cluster scores above 0. In the study, 150 to 200 TCR beta chains were listed as associated with cytomegalovirus. It was suggested by the authors that the approach could potentially be generalized to other disease states and immunological phenotypes. A few of the identified cytomegalovirus-associated TCR beta chains were confirmed in vitro to be specific for cytomegalovirus antigens. In both the original and validation cohorts, the classifier was reported to diagnose cytomegalovirus status with high specificity and sensitivity.

Turning to this clone: Which antigen it targets is not known. An end of the junction differs from the germline gene, which may be a read error.

To prepare the library, the immunoSEQ multiplex PCR assay was applied. From the authors' description of their analysis: A statistical classification framework was built for diagnosing cytomegalovirus status from the catalog of TCR beta chain sequences. TCRdb provides this immuneACCESS table in a form limited to in-frame rearrangements. Some clones are lacking; in checked studies, under half of them reflect an unresolved V gene, and why the rest are absent is not known. Clonal size and the V and J genes are those of that table, whereas D and trimming came from the DNA. The sample yields about 78,000 clones; roughly 95% were counted once. The top ten constitute 1.5% to 2% of the sample. The donors belonged to the validation cohort of approximately 130 subjects, which was separate from the roughly 700-subject first cohort. The source material was PBMCs. The receptor comes from a man younger than 35 in good health and CMV-seropositive.

The nucleotide sequence is TGTGCTAGCAGCCCGAGCTCTGGGGCCAACGTCCTGACTTTC. This yields the protein CASSPSSGANVLTF. The sequence is built from TRBV7-7 and TRBJ2-6; no D gene can be assigned with confidence. The germline V gene (reference sequence) sets CDR1 to SSHAT and CDR2 to FNYEAQ. From the cysteine through the phenylalanine, the CDR3 covers 14 amino acids. Kept here is only the CDR3 DNA, which spans 42 bases and is read in frame from base 1.